A single sample is the source of the 14 T cell receptor beta chains below, sequenced in a study of CD8 T cells in ankylosing spondylitis. Study-level findings and limits: Ankylosing spondylitis blood appeared to carry a characteristic TCR beta motif of roughly eight highly homologous variants.

One entry per CDR3 protein, called by TCRdb with MiXCR from the 5' RACE reads. The repertoire holds more than 500,000 distinct CDR3 sequences, with roughly 5% as singletons. Antigens of these TCRs are unknown. Material: blood, either unsorted or a sorted T cell fraction (not recorded which). The receptors come from a male donor with ankylosing spondylitis.

This clonotype was counted ten times or more. V and J are TRBV6-1 and TRBJ2-7, with 8 bases identical to TRBD1. Losses at the gene ends were 5 bases for V and 0 bases for J; bases not matched to a gene: 18. The CDR3 contains 19 residues. CDR1 and CDR2 (germline): MNHNS, SASEGT. CDR3 nucleotides: TGTGCCAGCAGTCCAGGTCTGGGACAGGCCCGCTTTGGCTCCTACGAGCAGTACTTC. It encodes CASSPGLGQARFGSYEQYF.

At least ten counts were recorded for this clonotype. The chain links TRBV12-3 or TRBV12-4 to TRBJ2-2, with D perhaps TRBD2 (5 bases). There are 15 residues in the CDR3. V was clipped by 10 bases and J by 0 bases, with 15 bases between them. In nucleotides, the CDR3 is TGTGCCACCATACTAGGGCCTCCGAACACCGGGGAGCTGTTTTTT. Its translation: CATILGPPNTGELFF.

In this sample, this clonotype turned up many times. V gene TRBV7-2 combines with J gene TRBJ2-1, with TRBD1 identical over 9 bases. The CDR3 consists of 15 residues. Germline loops: CDR1 SGHTA, CDR2 FQGNSA. V lost 4 bases, J lost 8 bases, and 9 bases stayed unmatched. Here the CDR3 reads CASSWTGEVSHEQFF. CDR3 DNA: TGTGCCAGCAGCTGGACAGGGGAAGTTTCGCATGAGCAGTTCTTC.

This clonotype was seen repeatedly, ten times or more. This chain joins TRBV3-1 and TRBJ1-2; D remains ambiguous. V lost 0 bases and J lost 10, with 39 bases in between. This CDR3 comprises 22 residues. Germline V gene data show CDR1 as LGHDT and CDR2 as YNNKEL (reference sequence). CDR3 in DNA: TGTGCCAGCAGCCAAGAAGGGCTGGTTCGAGGTCCCAAATTAGGGTTCATCAAGGACTACACCTTC. It translates to CASSQEGLVRGPKLGFIKDYTF.

This clonotype was observed many times. The chain links TRBV4-3 to TRBJ1-2, with D possibly matching TRBD1 (5 bases). Germline V CDR1 and CDR2: LGHNA, YSLEER. The length of the CDR3 is 14 residues. Trimming took 4 bases from V and 2 from J, leaving 11 bases between them. The CDR3 spells CASSRDSVNYGYTF. For the CDR3, the DNA is TGCGCCAGCAGCCGTGACAGCGTAAACTATGGCTACACCTTC.

Many counts were recorded for this clonotype. The chain employs TRBV20-1 and TRBJ1-2, with no clear D. The germline CDR1 and CDR2 sequences are DFQATT and SNEGSKA (reference sequence). The CDR3 is made up of 12 amino acids. Trimming shortened V by 4 bases and J by 2 bases, and 8 bases separated the two germline ends. The CDR3 protein is CSAIEGNYGYTF. The CDR3 nucleotides read TGCAGTGCTATAGAGGGAAACTATGGCTACACCTTC.

This clonotype was counted only a few times. This chain uses TRBV5-1 with TRBJ2-5; 7 nucleotides line up with TRBD1. The V gene's germline CDR1 is SGHRS and CDR2 YFSETQ. V lost 4 bases, J lost 5 bases, and 26 bases stayed unmatched. The length of the CDR3 is 20 residues. Written as DNA, the CDR3 is TGCGCCAGCAGCCGTCCCCAGATACTAGATGACAGGGCCGCGGGTGAGACCCAGTACTTC. Protein product: CASSRPQILDDRAAGETQYF.

This clonotype was found many times. The chain is built from TRBV6-1 and TRBJ2-7, with 9 bases matching TRBD2. Germline values: CDR1 MNHNS, CDR2 SASEGT. J was trimmed by 0 bases and V by 6 bases; bases with no gene match: 15. The CDR3 length is 18 residues. CDR3: CASSLLWLAGDPSYEQYF. CDR3 DNA: TGTGCCAGCAGCTTGCTTTGGTTAGCGGGAGACCCCTCCTACGAGCAGTACTTC.

This clonotype was seen many times. The rearrangement links TRBV5-5 to TRBJ1-2; possibly TRBD1 for D (5 bases). Germline CDR1 and CDR2: SGHKS and YYEKEE (reference sequence). The CDR3 has 15 amino acids. V lost 1 base and J lost 1, with 11 bases in between. In nucleotides, the CDR3 is TGTGCCAGCAGCTTGTTCAGGGTGGATAACTATGGCTACACCTTC. This translates into CASSLFRVDNYGYTF.

There are many counts of this clonotype. The chain couples TRBV20-1 to TRBJ1-2; a weak D match, TRBD1 (6 bases). The germline CDR1 and CDR2 sequences are DFQATT and SNEGSKA (reference sequence). With 6 bases removed from V and 4 bases from J, the gap between germline ends came to 12 bases. The CDR3 extends over 12 amino acids. The CDR3 region has the DNA TGCAGTGCCCGACAGGACTTCTATGGCTACACCTTC. Residues: CSARQDFYGYTF.

This clonotype was detected only a few times. This rearrangement joins TRBV7-8 to TRBJ2-7; D gene ambiguous. CDR1 is SGHVS and CDR2 is FQNEAQ in the germline V gene. Trimming shortened V by 5 bases and J by 1 base, and 9 bases separated the two germline ends. CDR3 length equals 13 residues. As DNA, the CDR3 is TGTGCCAGCAGCACGCCGCGATCCTACGAGCAGTACTTC. Translated: CASSTPRSYEQYF.

This clonotype was seen repeatedly, ten times or more. V and J are TRBV20-1 and TRBJ2-2, with 7 positions matching TRBD2. Per germline, CDR1 DFQATT and CDR2 SNEGSKA (reference sequence). V shed 3 bases and J 3 bases; nucleotides not matched to a gene: 10. The length of the CDR3 is 16 residues. The CDR3 nucleotides read TGCAGTGCTAGCCGGGAACCGGGACTATACACCGGGGAGCTGTTTTTT. It specifies CSASREPGLYTGELFF.

This clonotype was picked up many times. The J gene is TRBJ2-5, the V gene TRBV29-1; 10 positions match TRBD2. The germline gives CDR1 SQVTM, CDR2 ANQGSEA. V was clipped by 4 bases and J by 3 bases; unmatched bases: 5. The CDR3 is 14 amino acids. CDR3 loop: CSVASLAGEETQYF. CDR3 bases: TGCAGCGTTGCGTCTCTAGCGGGAGAAGAGACCCAGTACTTC.

This clonotype was counted between two and nine times. The chain is built from TRBV4-2 and TRBJ2-7; 12 nucleotides match TRBD2. The V gene end was trimmed by 3 bases and the J gene end by 4 bases; junction bases not matched to a gene: 4. Per germline, CDR1 LGHNA and CDR2 YNFKEQ. The CDR3 has 15 amino acids. CDR3 in amino acids: CASSHWTSGDYEQYF. The CDR3 DNA is TGTGCCAGCAGCCACTGGACTAGCGGGGATTACGAGCAGTACTTC.